What follows describes a single TCR beta chain. CDR1 GTSNPN and CDR2 SVGIG come from the germline V gene (reference sequence). J was trimmed by 3 bases and V by 2 bases; bases with no gene match: 8. This CDR3 has 17 amino acids. The data derive from a study of blood T cell repertoires in COVID-19. As for the study in general: There were acute and convalescent COVID-19 samples, and they came from the United States, Italy and Spain. PBMCs, B-cell-depleted T cells, or T cells were the source of the cDNA or gDNA that made up the material.

Original data processing: How many nucleated cells were present was estimated from reference gene primer amplification. TCRdb's copy holds only in-frame clones and misses some; the assay was immunoSEQ multiplex PCR. The V and J calls and clone size are taken from that table; D and trimming were inferred from the DNA. Altogether around 65,000 clones are present, more than 70% being singletons, with the ten largest covering around 47%. The sample comprised peripheral blood. The receptor was derived from a human donor in a cohort sampled during active COVID-19. This chain uses TRBV30 with TRBJ2-1, with TRBD2 identical over 12 bases. The CDR3 DNA reads as TGTGCCTGGAGTTGGCTAGCGGGGGGGCCTGTCTACAATGAGCAGTTCTTC. Translated, it gives CAWSWLAGGPVYNEQFF. The variable domain in full, with the rest retrieved from reference TRBV30 and TRBJ2-1, is SQTIHQWPATLVQPVGSPLSLECTVEGTSNPNLYWYRQAAGRGLQLLFYSVGIGQISSEVPQNLSASRPQDRQFILSSKKLLLSDSGFYLCAWSWLAGGPVYNEQFFGPGTRLTVL.